This note documents a single T cell receptor beta chain sequence. Its antigen is as yet unknown. Looked up from germline, CDR1 is SGHTA and CDR2 is FQGNSA. This CDR3 is 16 amino acids long. The trim removed 2 bases at V and 5 bases at J, leaving 6 bases unmatched. The sample comes from a study of tumor-infiltrating lymphocytes in localized non-small cell lung cancer. General observations from the study: Technical variation could not be separated from intratumor heterogeneity here.

The data were produced by immunoSEQ multiplex PCR, yet TCRdb's version contains in-frame clones alone and is incomplete. The sample contains about 3,300 clones, 43% of which appear only once. Sequencing was carried out using uninvolved lung tissue not adjacent to the tumor. The origin of this receptor is a human donor with non-small cell lung cancer. The V gene is TRBV7-2, the J gene TRBJ2-3; 11 bases map to TRBD2. The DNA of the CDR3 is TGTGCCAGCAGCTTACTCACTGGGACTAGCGGAGATACGCAGTATTTT. It is translated as CASSLLTGTSGDTQYF.